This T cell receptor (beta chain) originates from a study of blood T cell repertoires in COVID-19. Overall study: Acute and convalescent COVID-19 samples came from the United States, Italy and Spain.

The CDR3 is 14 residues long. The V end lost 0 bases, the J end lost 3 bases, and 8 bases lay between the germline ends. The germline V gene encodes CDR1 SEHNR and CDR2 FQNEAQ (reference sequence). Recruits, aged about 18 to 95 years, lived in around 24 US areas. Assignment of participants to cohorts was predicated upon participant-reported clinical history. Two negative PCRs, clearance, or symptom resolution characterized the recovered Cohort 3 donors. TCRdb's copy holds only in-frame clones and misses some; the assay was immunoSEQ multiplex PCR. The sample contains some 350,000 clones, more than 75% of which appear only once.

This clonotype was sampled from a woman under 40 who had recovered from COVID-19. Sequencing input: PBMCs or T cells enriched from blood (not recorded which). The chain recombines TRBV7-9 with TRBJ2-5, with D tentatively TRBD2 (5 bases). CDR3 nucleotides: TGTGCCAGCAGCTTAGCAGGACTTGAAGAGACCCAGTACTTC. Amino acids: CASSLAGLEETQYF. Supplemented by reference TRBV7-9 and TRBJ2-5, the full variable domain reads DTGVSQNPRHKITKRGQNVTFRCDPISEHNRLYWYRQTLGQGPEFLTYFQNEAQLEKSRLLSDRFSAERPKGSFSTLEIQRTEQGDSAMYLCASSLAGLEETQYFGPGTRLLVL.